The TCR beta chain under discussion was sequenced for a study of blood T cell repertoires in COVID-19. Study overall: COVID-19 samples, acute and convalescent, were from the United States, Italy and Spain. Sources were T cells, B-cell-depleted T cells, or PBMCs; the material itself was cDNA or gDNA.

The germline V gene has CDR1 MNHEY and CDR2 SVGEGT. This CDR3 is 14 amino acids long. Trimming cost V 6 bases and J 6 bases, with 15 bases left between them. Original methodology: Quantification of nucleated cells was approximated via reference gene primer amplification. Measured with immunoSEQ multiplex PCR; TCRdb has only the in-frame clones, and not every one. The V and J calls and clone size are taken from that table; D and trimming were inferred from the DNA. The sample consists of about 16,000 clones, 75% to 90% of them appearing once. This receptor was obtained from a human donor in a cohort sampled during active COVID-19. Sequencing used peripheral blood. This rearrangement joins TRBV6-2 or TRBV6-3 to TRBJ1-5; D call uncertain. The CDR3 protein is CASSSRAMRQPQHF. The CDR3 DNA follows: TGTGCCAGCAGCTCCCGAGCCATGCGTCAGCCCCAGCATTTT.